This passage covers 27 T cell receptor beta chains from one sample sequenced in a study of T cell changes during pregnancy in multiple sclerosis. The data were produced by immunoSEQ multiplex PCR, yet TCRdb's version contains in-frame clones alone and is incomplete. The repertoire holds some 22,000 clones, around 87% seen once, with under 1.1% in the top ten. The starting material was CD4+ T cells from peripheral blood mononuclear cells, obtained in the second trimester of pregnancy. Source of these receptors: a female donor in good health, enrolled as a control in a pregnancy study.

The CDR3 DNA follows: TGCAGCGTTGGGGGAGGGACCACTGAAGCTTTCTTT. It encodes CSVGGGTTEAFF. The V call is TRBV29-1, the J call TRBJ1-1; a weak D match, TRBD1 (5 bases). The V end was cut by 4 bases, the J end by 4 bases, with 10 bases between. CDR1 and CDR2 (germline): SQVTM, ANQGSEA. The CDR3 extends over 12 amino acids.

The chain links TRBV7-2 to TRBJ2-3; 8 bases are shared with TRBD2. With V trimmed by 2 bases and J by 0 bases, 4 bases remained unmatched. This CDR3 has 16 residues. Germline V gives CDR1 SGHTA, CDR2 FQGNSA. The CDR3 region has the DNA TGTGCCAGCAGCTTACGGGCGGGGGGTAGCACAGATACGCAGTATTTT. Protein sequence: CASSLRAGGSTDTQYF.

This clone was observed a few times. CDR3 coding DNA: TGTGCCAGCAGTTTATACGGGGGTTGGAACGGGGATGAGCAGTTCTTC. Encoded protein: CASSLYGGWNGDEQFF. The chain joins TRBV27 to TRBJ2-1, with D perhaps TRBD2 (6 bases). The germline V gene encodes CDR1 MNHEY and CDR2 SMNVEV (reference sequence). V was clipped by 1 base and J by 8 bases, with 18 bases between them. CDR3 length: 16 amino acids.

The chain is built from TRBV15 and TRBJ2-7; D may be TRBD2 (5 bases). The V end was cut by 0 bases, the J end by 5 bases, with 17 bases between. The CDR3 runs 16 residues. Germline V gene lookup returns CDR1 LNHNV and CDR2 YYDKDF (reference sequence). The CDR3 bases are TGTGCCACCAGCAGAGATCTCGGGAATTTGTTCGACGAGCAGTACTTC. Translating gives CATSRDLGNLFDEQYF.

The V gene is TRBV7-3, the J gene TRBJ2-1, with 10 bases lining up with TRBD2. J lost 4 bases, V lost 5 bases, and 5 bases had no gene match. The CDR3 consists of 15 residues. Germline values: CDR1 SGHTA, CDR2 FQGTGA. The CDR3 region has the DNA TGTGCCAGCAGCCGGAGACTAGCGGGTTACAATGAGCAGTTCTTC. This codes for CASSRRLAGYNEQFF.

A single count supports this clone. The chain recombines TRBV19 with TRBJ1-1; TRBD1 matches at 9 bases. V was pared by 6 bases and J by 5 bases, with 4 bases of the junction left unmatched. The germline V gene has CDR1 LNHDA and CDR2 SQIVND (reference sequence). This CDR3 has 13 residues. CDR3 region: CASRGTGRTEAFF. Here the CDR3 DNA reads TGTGCCAGTAGGGGGACAGGGAGGACTGAAGCTTTCTTT.

This chain joins TRBV7-2 and TRBJ2-2; TRBD1 might be the D (5 bases). The germline V gene encodes CDR1 SGHTA and CDR2 FQGNSA. The CDR3 runs to 16 residues. Trimming stripped 1 base from V and 3 bases from J, with 12 bases between. CDR3 loop: CASSLVPRAYTGELFF. CDR3 in DNA: TGTGCCAGCAGCTTAGTTCCCAGGGCTTACACCGGGGAGCTGTTTTTT.

The chain has TRBV2 and TRBJ2-5; 8 bases align to TRBD1. CDR1 is SNHLY, CDR2 FYNNEI, per germline. The ends lost 7 bases at V and 1 base at J; junction bases unmatched: 11. The length of the CDR3 is 16 residues. The CDR3 DNA sequence: TGTGCCAGCAATGGACAGGGAATAGGATTCCAAGAGACCCAGTACTTC. It specifies CASNGQGIGFQETQYF.

The V gene is TRBV7-9, the J gene TRBJ1-6; 7 bases match TRBD1. With 5 bases clipped from V and 14 bases from J, the junction kept 12 bases outside the gene matches. The CDR3 length is 14 residues. Germline V lookup: CDR1 SEHNR, CDR2 FQNEAQ (reference sequence). This chain's CDR3 is CASSLGQASATLHF. CDR3 sequence (DNA): TGTGCCAGCAGCCTTGGACAGGCTTCGGCCACCCTCCACTTT.

This rearrangement joins TRBV5-8 to TRBJ2-7; D is uncertain. From germline, CDR1 is SGHTS and CDR2 YDEGEE. V lost 2 bases to trimming and J lost 2 bases, with 17 bases between them. This CDR3 is 16 amino acids long. CDR3 loop: CASSFKYSQITYEQYF. The DNA of the CDR3 is TGTGCCAGCAGCTTTAAGTACAGCCAGATAACCTACGAGCAGTACTTC.

The chain combines TRBV12-5 with TRBJ1-2, with TRBD1 as a possible D gene (5 bases). The V gene's germline CDR1 is LGHNT and CDR2 FRNRAP. V was clipped by 9 bases and J by 4 bases, with 9 bases between them. This CDR3 has 11 amino acids. The DNA of the CDR3 is TGTGCTAGCCAGGGCGGCTATGGCTACACCTTC. Translated, it gives CASQGGYGYTF.

This rearrangement joins TRBV28 to TRBJ1-1; no clear D. Between the trimmed V and J ends, which lost 6 bases and 6 bases, there was a span of 8 bases. This CDR3 is 11 amino acids long. The germline V gene has CDR1 MDHEN and CDR2 SYDVKM. CDR3 coding DNA: TGTGCCAGCAGGTCAAATGCTGAAGCTTTCTTT. Its translation is CASRSNAEAFF.

This chain connects TRBV7-9 to TRBJ2-5, with 9 bases fitting TRBD1. J was trimmed by 5 bases and V by 5 bases; bases with no gene match: 9. Germline CDR1 SEHNR, CDR2 FQNEAQ (reference sequence). The CDR3 totals 15 residues. CDR3 sequence: CASSRTGAPHETQYF. In DNA, the CDR3 is TGTGCCAGCAGCCGGACAGGGGCCCCCCACGAGACCCAGTACTTC.

By frequency in the sample, this clone is medium-sized. The genes are TRBV19 and TRBJ2-7; 13 bases map to TRBD2. Germline V gene data show CDR1 as LNHDA and CDR2 as SQIVND (reference sequence). CDR3 length: 16 residues. V lost 4 bases to trimming and J lost 2 bases; unmatched junction nucleotides: 5. The CDR3 reads CASSRGLAGLTYEQYF. The CDR3, as DNA: TGTGCCAGTAGTAGGGGACTAGCGGGGCTAACCTACGAGCAGTACTTC. The variable domain in full, completed from reference TRBV19 and TRBJ2-7, reads DGGITQSPKYLFRKEGQNVTLSCEQNLNHDAMYWYRQDPGQGLRLIYYSQIVNDFQKGDIAEGYSVSREKKESFPLTVTSAQKNPTAFYLCASSRGLAGLTYEQYFGPGTRLTVT.

In its sample, this clone was seen once. CDR3 DNA: TGCGCCAGCAGCCCAGGACTAGCGGGATCATTCTACGAGCAGTACTTC. Translated, it gives CASSPGLAGSFYEQYF. The chain couples TRBV5-1 to TRBJ2-7; TRBD2 matches at 12 bases. CDR1 is SGHRS, CDR2 YFSETQ, per germline. V shed 4 bases and J 3 bases; nucleotides not matched to a gene: 8. The CDR3 runs 16 residues. Looking up the rest from reference TRBV5-1 and TRBJ2-7 gives the full variable domain: KAGVTQTPRYLIKTRGQQVTLSCSPISGHRSVSWYQQTPGQGLQFLFEYFSETQRNKGNFPGRFSGRQFSNSRSEMNVSTLELGDSALYLCASSPGLAGSFYEQYFGPGTRLTVT.

The chain carries TRBV5-4 and TRBJ1-1; D call uncertain. Germline V gives CDR1 SGHNT, CDR2 YYREEE (reference sequence). CDR3 length: 15 amino acids. Trimming took 4 bases from V and 1 from J, leaving 14 bases between them. CDR3 sequence reads: CASSRKGGSNTEAFF. The DNA of the CDR3 is TGTGCCAGCAGCCGCAAGGGAGGGTCGAACACTGAAGCTTTCTTT.

The chain combines TRBV2 with TRBJ2-1, with 8 bases matching TRBD2. V was pared by 0 bases and J by 4 bases, with 5 bases of the junction left unmatched. Germline CDR1 and CDR2: SNHLY and FYNNEI. This CDR3 has 16 amino acids. The CDR3 DNA reads TGTGCCAGCAGTGAAGCGCCAGCGGGGGTATACAATGAGCAGTTCTTC. Translation gives CASSEAPAGVYNEQFF.

The CDR3 DNA follows: TGCGCCAGCAGCTACCGGACTAGCGGGGCCTTCAATGAGCAGTTCTTC. Its protein product is CASSYRTSGAFNEQFF. The chain links TRBV5-1 to TRBJ2-1, with 12 bases identical to TRBD2. Germline V gives CDR1 SGHRS, CDR2 YFSETQ. The trim removed 3 bases at V and 6 bases at J, leaving 7 bases unmatched. This CDR3 is built from 16 residues. The variable domain in full, completed from reference TRBV5-1 and TRBJ2-1, reads KAGVTQTPRYLIKTRGQQVTLSCSPISGHRSVSWYQQTPGQGLQFLFEYFSETQRNKGNFPGRFSGRQFSNSRSEMNVSTLELGDSALYLCASSYRTSGAFNEQFFGPGTRLTVL.

The genes are TRBV19 and TRBJ2-6; a possible D gene is TRBD1 (6 bases). The germline V gene has CDR1 LNHDA and CDR2 SQIVND (reference sequence). The CDR3 sequence is 17 residues long. V was trimmed by 4 bases and J by 2 bases, leaving 15 bases between them. The CDR3: CASSTGQSSPGANVLTF. The CDR3 nucleotides read TGTGCCAGTAGTACCGGACAGAGTAGTCCTGGGGCCAACGTCCTGACTTTC. Supplemented by reference TRBV19 and TRBJ2-6, the full variable domain reads DGGITQSPKYLFRKEGQNVTLSCEQNLNHDAMYWYRQDPGQGLRLIYYSQIVNDFQKGDIAEGYSVSREKKESFPLTVTSAQKNPTAFYLCASSTGQSSPGANVLTFGAGSRLTVL.

This clone came up a few times. This chain links TRBV28 with TRBJ1-4; 8 nucleotides match TRBD1. Germline values: CDR1 MDHEN, CDR2 SYDVKM. The J segment lost 0 bases and the V segment lost 4 bases, leaving 19 bases of the junction unmatched. The CDR3 extends over 21 amino acids. The CDR3 DNA follows: TGTGCCAGCAGTTCCCCTCGGACAGGGACGGGGGTGCTTGCAACTAATGAAAAACTGTTTTTT. Encoded protein: CASSSPRTGTGVLATNEKLFF.

This clone was found once. The rearrangement uses TRBV5-1 and TRBJ1-3; D gene unclear. V was trimmed by 1 base and J by 1 base, leaving 9 bases between them. This CDR3 is 15 amino acids long. CDR1 is SGHRS and CDR2 is YFSETQ in the germline V gene. CDR3 in amino acids: CASSLWSGSGNTIYF. The DNA for the CDR3 is TGCGCCAGCAGCTTGTGGTCGGGATCTGGAAACACCATATATTTT.

The J gene is TRBJ1-1, the V gene TRBV2; the match to TRBD1 covers 7 bases. Germline V lookup: CDR1 SNHLY, CDR2 FYNNEI. V lost 2 bases and J lost 2; bases outside the gene matches: 2. There are 14 residues in the CDR3. The DNA of the CDR3 is TGTGCCAGCAGTGAAAGACAGGGTAACACTGAAGCTTTCTTT. As protein: CASSERQGNTEAFF.

This chain uses TRBV11-3 with TRBJ2-7, with D maybe TRBD2 (5 bases). V was trimmed by 5 bases and J by 8 bases, leaving 28 bases between them. The CDR3 runs to 17 residues. Germline V CDR1 and CDR2: SGHNT, YENEEA. The CDR3 protein is CASSQRGSQPVSLKQYF. As DNA, the CDR3 is TGTGCCAGCAGCCAAAGAGGGAGCCAGCCCGTCTCCCTAAAGCAGTACTTC.

The chain uses TRBV4-2 and TRBJ2-3; D remains unclear. Trimming cost V 0 bases and J 5 bases, with 6 bases left between them. CDR1 and CDR2 from the germline V gene are LGHNA and YNFKEQ. The CDR3 contains 13 residues. The chain's CDR3 is CASSQDHGDTQYF. The CDR3 coding sequence is TGTGCCAGCAGCCAAGATCACGGAGATACGCAGTATTTT.

This rearrangement joins TRBV13 to TRBJ2-2, with D perhaps matching TRBD1 (5 bases). Germline CDR1 and CDR2: PRHDT and FYEKMQ (reference sequence). The CDR3 sequence is 14 residues long. Between the trimmed V and J ends, which lost 6 bases and 1 base, there was a span of 9 bases. The CDR3 region is CASRGVGNTGELFF. The CDR3 nucleotides are TGTGCCAGCAGAGGGGTCGGGAACACCGGGGAGCTGTTTTTT.

The chain has TRBV6-4 and TRBJ2-2, with D maybe TRBD1 (6 bases). The germline gives CDR1 MRHNA, CDR2 SNTAGT. The CDR3 has 15 residues. Trimming cost V 6 bases and J 5 bases, with 16 bases left between them. This CDR3 reads CASRASSRGTGELFF. CDR3 nucleotides: TGTGCCAGCAGAGCCTCGTCCAGGGGTACCGGGGAGCTGTTTTTT.

The chain recombines TRBV6-5 with TRBJ2-2; D not resolved. Per germline, CDR1 MNHEY and CDR2 SVGAGI. Trimming left V 4 bases short and J 6 bases short, with 6 bases between. There are 12 residues in the CDR3. This CDR3 reads CASSFRSGELFF. The CDR3 DNA sequence: TGTGCCAGCAGTTTCCGGTCCGGGGAGCTGTTTTTT.